The present TCR beta chain was sequenced within a study of T cell responses to AZD1222 COVID-19 vaccine. Study-level results: Possibly, clonal diversity was underestimated; donors were largely white British and included more females.

Trimming took 4 bases from V and 5 from J, leaving 15 bases between them. The CDR3 runs to 14 residues. Looked up from germline, CDR1 is SGHRS and CDR2 is YFSETQ. The method was immunoSEQ multiplex PCR; TCRdb's version includes in-frame clones alone and lacks a portion of them. The sample yields approximately 89,000 clones, 92% seen once. Note on this clone: Its antigen is not identified.

Here the sequenced sample was peripheral blood, taken on day 0 of AZD1222 vaccination. This TCR was recovered from an adult in good health. V gene TRBV5-1 combines with J gene TRBJ2-5, with D possibly TRBD2 on 5 matching bases. CDR3 bases: TGCGCCAGCAGCCTGGAGCGGTTGGGGGAGACCCAGTACTTC. It yields the protein CASSLERLGETQYF.